This T cell receptor (beta chain) was sequenced in a study of blood T cell repertoires in COVID-19. Study as a whole: Both acute and convalescent COVID-19 samples were obtained from the United States, Italy and Spain. Sources were T cells, B-cell-depleted T cells, or PBMCs; the material itself was cDNA or gDNA.

The Seattle patients joined while their infection was active and were tracked longitudinally afterward. As handled by the study authors: Estimation of nucleated cell counts relied on the amplification of reference gene primers. The assay was immunoSEQ multiplex PCR, and TCRdb's table has in-frame clones only and misses some. That table is the source of V, J and clone size, and D and trimming were worked out from the DNA. The repertoire includes some 200,000 clones, about 85% of them detected once, and about 14% sits in the top ten. The V end lost 4 bases, the J end lost 0 bases, and 17 bases lay between the germline ends. The CDR3 covers 17 residues. Germline assignment: CDR1 SGHRS and CDR2 YFSETQ.

The origin of this receptor is a woman in her sixties or seventies with COVID-19, enrolled during active disease. The source material was peripheral blood. J is TRBJ1-3 and V is TRBV5-1, with D maybe TRBD1 (5 bases). The CDR3: CASSRAGLPSSGNTIYF. The CDR3 DNA reads TGCGCCAGCAGCCGCGCGGGACTGCCAAGCTCTGGAAACACCATATATTTT.